This is a list of T cell receptor beta chains from one sample in a study of cytomegalovirus exposure and HLA in healthy donors. Only in-frame clones appear in the TCRdb table, and some are missing; sequencing was by immunoSEQ multiplex PCR. The sample records about 150,000 clones, more than 70% being singletons. Specimen: PBMCs. The receptors derive from a male donor in good health and CMV-seronegative. Each CDR3 is given with its conserved first and last residue. D genes are given only for firm matches. The size field is filled for only some rows; it gives once, few, many or a size class.

clone_size: NA; cdr3_length: 15; j_call: TRBJ2-7; v_call: TRBV7-3; d_call: TRBD2; cdr3_nt: TGTGCCAGCAGCTTACGAGCGGGAAGGGCGTACGAGCAGTACTTC; cdr3_aa: CASSLRAGRAYEQYF
clone_size: NA; cdr3_length: 12; j_call: TRBJ1-1; v_call: TRBV7-9; d_call: TRBD1; cdr3_nt: TGTGCCAGCAGTTTACAGGGGGTTGGGGCTTTCTTT; cdr3_aa: CASSLQGVGAFF
clone_size: NA; cdr3_length: 14; j_call: TRBJ2-1; v_call: TRBV6-5; d_call: NA; cdr3_nt: TGTGCCAGCAGTACCGTGGTGGGAGGGGGGGAGCAGTTCTTC; cdr3_aa: CASSTVVGGGEQFF
clone_size: few; cdr3_length: 13; j_call: TRBJ1-5; v_call: TRBV2; d_call: NA; cdr3_nt: TGTGCCAGCAGTGAACAGGGGAGTCAGCCCCAGCATTTT; cdr3_aa: CASSEQGSQPQHF
clone_size: NA; cdr3_length: 13; j_call: TRBJ1-2; v_call: TRBV7-8; d_call: NA; cdr3_nt: TGTGCCAGCAGCGACACCTTAAGCTATGGCTACACCTTC; cdr3_aa: CASSDTLSYGYTF
clone_size: few; cdr3_length: 16; j_call: TRBJ2-1; v_call: TRBV7-3; d_call: NA; cdr3_nt: TGTGCCAGCAGCTCCGGACCCGGGCTCCGGGGGAATGAGCAGTTCTTC; cdr3_aa: CASSSGPGLRGNEQFF
clone_size: NA; cdr3_length: 14; j_call: TRBJ1-3; v_call: TRBV28; d_call: NA; cdr3_nt: TGTGCCAGCAGTTTATGGCCGGCTGGAAACACCATATATTTT; cdr3_aa: CASSLWPAGNTIYF
clone_size: NA; cdr3_length: 13; j_call: TRBJ1-2; v_call: TRBV4-3; d_call: TRBD1; cdr3_nt: TGCGCCAGCAGCCAGGGACAGGGAGGTGGCTACACCTTC; cdr3_aa: CASSQGQGGGYTF
clone_size: NA; cdr3_length: 16; j_call: TRBJ2-6; v_call: TRBV28; d_call: NA; cdr3_nt: TGTGCCAGCAGCCTTCGACTGGGCTCTGGGGCCAACGTCCTGACTTTC; cdr3_aa: CASSLRLGSGANVLTF
clone_size: NA; cdr3_length: 14; j_call: TRBJ2-1; v_call: TRBV27; d_call: TRBD1; cdr3_nt: TGTGCCAGCAGTCCTCGGACAGGAATAAATGAGCAGTTCTTC; cdr3_aa: CASSPRTGINEQFF
clone_size: NA; cdr3_length: 14; j_call: TRBJ2-7; v_call: TRBV5-1; d_call: NA; cdr3_nt: TGCGCCAGCAGGCCAGGGGGGATCTCCTACGAGCAGTACTTC; cdr3_aa: CASRPGGISYEQYF
clone_size: few; cdr3_length: 14; j_call: TRBJ1-2; v_call: TRBV28; d_call: TRBD1; cdr3_nt: TGTGCCAGCAGTTTAGACAGGGGGTACTATGGCTACACCTTC; cdr3_aa: CASSLDRGYYGYTF
clone_size: few; cdr3_length: 14; j_call: TRBJ2-1; v_call: TRBV29-1; d_call: TRBD2; cdr3_nt: TGCAGCGCCGGAGGGACTAGCGGATACAATGAGCAGTTCTTC; cdr3_aa: CSAGGTSGYNEQFF
clone_size: NA; cdr3_length: 15; j_call: TRBJ1-2; v_call: TRBV5-4; d_call: TRBD1; cdr3_nt: TGTGCCAGCAGCTTGGGACAGGGCACGATCTATGGCTACACCTTC; cdr3_aa: CASSLGQGTIYGYTF
clone_size: NA; cdr3_length: 13; j_call: TRBJ2-1; v_call: TRBV5-1; d_call: NA; cdr3_nt: TGCGCCAGCAGCTTGCGAACACCCAAGGAGCAGTTCTTC; cdr3_aa: CASSLRTPKEQFF